Sequencing of this TCR beta chain was carried out in a study of T cells after yellow fever vaccination. Study overall: Fractions with few cells were prepared using SMART-Seq v4 Ultra Low Input.

TCRdb ran MiXCR on the 5' RACE reads and lists one entry per CDR3 protein. The sample contains 450,000 to 550,000 distinct CDR3 sequences, 20% to 25% of which appear only once. The germline CDR1 and CDR2 sequences are MGHRA and YSYEKL. The CDR3 runs to 16 residues. J lost 6 bases, V lost 4 bases, and 10 bases had no gene match. Study-wide results and limits: Once the booster was given, most primary-vaccination clones reappeared, at around 96% for CD4 and approximately 88% for CD8.

As for this clonotype: The antigen is not known.

V usage is TRBV4-1 and J usage is TRBJ2-3; 10 nucleotides match TRBD2. The origin of this receptor is a man younger than 30 who received the YFV17D yellow fever vaccine. The sample was PBMCs, taken roughly 20 days after the first yellow fever vaccination. Here the CDR3 DNA reads TGCGCCAGCAGCCGACCTAGCGGGGGCCAGGGGGATACGCAGTATTTT. Translating gives CASSRPSGGQGDTQYF.